This T cell receptor beta chain stems from a study of CD8 T cells in Susac syndrome. Points from the study as a whole: Clonal expansion did not appear in Susac syndrome CD4+ T cell repertoires.

This clonotype appeared a single time. Its antigen is not known. Germline values: CDR1 SNHLY, CDR2 FYNNEI. CDR3 length equals 15 residues. Trimming at V came to 7 bases and at J to 0 bases, leaving 6 bases not matched to a gene. RNA totalling about 0.45 to 1 ug underwent reverse transcription with random hexamers. The immunoSEQ assay covered 54 Vbeta and 13 Jbeta segments for CDR3. In TCRdb, the immunoSEQ multiplex PCR reads were re-called with MiXCR into one record per CDR3 protein. There are 200,000 to 250,000 distinct CDR3 sequences in the sample; about 94% occur only once, and around 0.15% lies in the top ten.

The TCR was taken from a human donor with Susac syndrome. Sequenced material: CD4+ T cells from PBMCs. The J gene is TRBJ2-3, the V gene TRBV2; 8 bases align to TRBD1. The CDR3 region is CASMSQGASTDTQYF. In nucleotides, the CDR3 is TGTGCCAGCATGAGTCAGGGGGCAAGCACAGATACGCAGTATTTT.